The rows below give T cell receptor beta chains drawn from one sample of a study of control samples from healthy donors and cancer patients. The table came from immunoSEQ multiplex PCR; TCRdb's copy has only in-frame clones and leaves some out. In the table there are some 71,000 clones, less than 95% of which are singletons. Sequencing was performed on PBMCs. Receptors were obtained from a woman aged 45 to 65 with colorectal cancer. CDR3s include the opening cysteine and the closing phenylalanine or tryptophan. A D gene is named only where the DNA matches it firmly. Clone size is shown for a subset of rows, as once, few, many or a class of expanded clone.

V	D	size	J	CDR3	DNA
TRBV9	.	.	TRBJ2-1	CASSVGTGSGTYNEQFF	TGTGCCAGCAGCGTAGGCACGGGGTCGGGGACGTACAATGAGCAGTTCTTC
TRBV7-6	TRBD1	.	TRBJ2-7	CASSLGGDRGFEQYF	TGTGCCAGCAGCTTAGGGGGCGACAGGGGATTCGAGCAGTACTTC
TRBV15	.	.	TRBJ2-7	CATSRVGSPEQYF	TGTGCCACCAGCAGAGTGGGTAGTCCCGAGCAGTACTTC
TRBV20-1	.	.	TRBJ1-1	CSASKGGMFGSTEAFF	TGCAGTGCTAGTAAGGGAGGGATGTTTGGGAGCACTGAAGCTTTCTTT
TRBV24-1	.	.	TRBJ2-1	CATSDAYYEQFF	TGTGCCACCAGTGACGCATACTATGAGCAGTTCTTC
TRBV5-1	TRBD1	once	TRBJ1-1	CASSLQTGGNTEAFF	TGCGCCAGCAGCTTGCAGACAGGGGGCAACACTGAAGCTTTCTTT
TRBV6-5	.	.	TRBJ2-3	CASSHPTGKDTQYF	TGTGCCAGCAGCCACCCGACAGGTAAGGATACGCAGTATTTT
TRBV10-3	.	.	TRBJ1-1	CATGTGSYMNTEAFF	TGTGCCACCGGTACGGGGTCCTACATGAACACTGAAGCTTTCTTT
TRBV7-3	.	few	TRBJ2-3	CASSLTPTDTQYF	TGTGCCAGCAGCTTAACTCCAACAGATACGCAGTATTTT
TRBV5-6	.	.	TRBJ1-4	CASSFEGLNEKLFF	TGTGCCAGCAGCTTTGAGGGTCTTAATGAAAAACTGTTTTTT
TRBV7-9	.	.	TRBJ2-3	CASSSGLLDTQYF	TGTGCCAGCAGCTCCGGACTGTTGGATACGCAGTATTTT
TRBV9	TRBD2	.	TRBJ2-3	CASRGGTDTQYF	TGTGCCAGTCGGGGGGGCACAGATACGCAGTATTTT
TRBV28	.	.	TRBJ1-3	CASSLGSGNTIYF	TGTGCCAGCAGTTTGGGGTCTGGAAACACCATATATTTT
TRBV27	TRBD1	.	TRBJ1-1	CASSLGQMNTEAFF	TGTGCCAGCAGTTTGGGACAGATGAACACTGAAGCTTTCTTT
TRBV5-1	TRBD2	once	TRBJ2-7	CASSLAGTSGRANEQYF	TGCGCCAGCAGCTTGGCCGGGACTAGCGGGAGGGCCAACGAGCAGTACTTC
TRBV19	.	.	TRBJ2-5	CASSIASVAGETQYF	TGTGCCAGTAGTATTGCTAGCGTCGCGGGAGAGACCCAGTACTTC
TRBV14	TRBD1	.	TRBJ1-2	CASSQDRVYGYTF	TGTGCCAGCAGCCAGGACAGGGTCTATGGCTACACCTTC
TRBV5-1	.	once	TRBJ2-2	CASRKATTGELFF	TGCGCCAGCAGAAAAGCTACCACCGGGGAGCTGTTTTTT
TRBV9	.	.	TRBJ1-6	CASSVDEASPLHF	TGTGCCAGCAGCGTAGACGAGGCATCACCCCTCCACTTT
TRBV6-1	.	.	TRBJ1-1	CASSEYPNMNTEAFF	TGTGCCAGCAGTGAATACCCCAATATGAACACTGAAGCTTTCTTT
TRBV30	.	.	TRBJ2-7	CAYQSKSWSSYEQYF	TGTGCCTACCAATCAAAGTCCTGGAGCTCCTACGAGCAGTACTTC
TRBV3-1/TRBV3-2	.	once	TRBJ1-1	CASSQTQNTEAFF	TGTGCCAGCAGCCAGACACAGAACACTGAAGCTTTCTTT
TRBV19	TRBD1	.	TRBJ1-6	CASNKQGISYNSPLHF	TGTGCCAGTAACAAACAGGGGATCTCCTATAATTCACCCCTCCACTTT
TRBV19	TRBD1	.	TRBJ1-3	CASSIPAPGGPGNTIYF	TGTGCCAGTAGTATACCGGCTCCAGGGGGCCCTGGAAACACCATATATTTT
TRBV6-1	.	.	TRBJ1-4	CASSEAAAGPGKLFF	TGTGCCAGCAGTGAAGCGGCAGCGGGCCCCGGAAAACTGTTTTTT
TRBV9	.	once	TRBJ2-2	CASSVGQGSNTGELFF	TGTGCCAGCAGCGTAGGGCAGGGGAGTAACACCGGGGAGCTGTTTTTT
TRBV4-2	.	.	TRBJ2-5	CASSQARGSGETQYF	TGTGCCAGCAGCCAAGCTCGGGGGAGTGGAGAGACCCAGTACTTC
TRBV7-8	.	.	TRBJ2-3	CASSFATDTQYF	TGTGCCAGCAGCTTCGCCACAGATACGCAGTATTTT
TRBV6-1	.	.	TRBJ2-7	CASSELDKFSYEQYF	TGTGCCAGCAGTGAGTTGGACAAGTTCTCCTACGAGCAGTACTTC
TRBV3-1/TRBV3-2	.	.	TRBJ2-7	CASSRGTGAYEQYF	TGTGCCAGCAGTCGAGGGACGGGAGCCTACGAGCAGTACTTC
TRBV5-5	.	.	TRBJ1-5	CASSHHWPTRSNQPQHF	TGTGCCAGCAGCCACCACTGGCCGACCAGAAGCAATCAGCCCCAGCATTTT
TRBV19	.	once	TRBJ2-1	CASSIEFDYNEQFF	TGTGCCAGTAGTATAGAGTTCGACTACAATGAGCAGTTCTTC
TRBV7-2	.	.	TRBJ2-2	CASSLDFRGGGELFF	TGTGCCAGCAGCTTGGACTTCCGAGGAGGCGGGGAGCTGTTTTTT
TRBV24-1	TRBD2	.	TRBJ2-1	CATSGTSGNEQFF	TGTGCCACCAGTGGGACTAGCGGCAATGAGCAGTTCTTC
TRBV14	TRBD1	.	TRBJ1-1	CASSPLQGKYTEAFF	TGTGCCAGCAGCCCCTTACAGGGGAAGTACACTGAAGCTTTCTTT
TRBV5-5	.	.	TRBJ1-1	CASSAEAPVNTEAFF	TGTGCCAGCAGCGCGGAGGCCCCCGTGAACACTGAAGCTTTCTTT
TRBV5-4	.	.	TRBJ2-1	CASSLEPGQYYEQFF	TGTGCCAGCAGCTTGGAACCCGGACAGTACTATGAGCAGTTCTTC
TRBV5-6	.	.	TRBJ2-3	CASSSPGDTDTQYF	TGTGCCAGCAGCTCCCCGGGGGACACAGATACGCAGTATTTT